The rows below give T cell receptor beta chains drawn from one sample of a study of T-cell reconstitution after alpha-beta-depleted transplantation in children. Using its own MiXCR run on the PCR reads, TCRdb lists one record per CDR3 protein. The top ten clones hold 4.5% to 7% of a sample with around 410,000 distinct CDR3 sequences, approximately 11% of them seen once. The material sequenced was PBMCs from the stem cell graft donor, taken from the stem cell graft. The receptors shown here come from a human donor who donated a stem cell graft to a child with acute myeloid leukemia. Both conserved end residues are part of each CDR3. D genes are given only for firm matches. Some rows mark clone size as missing; the rest say once, few, many or name a class of expanded clone.

v_gene	j_gene	abundance	d_gene	CDR3nt	CDR3aa
TRBV20-1	TRBJ2-7	few	-	TGCAGTGCTGCCCCCTTAGGGTACGAGCAGTACTTC	CSAAPLGYEQYF
TRBV9	TRBJ1-6	-	TRBD1	TGTGCCACCAGCGTATCTCTCACAGGGGCAACCCTCCACTTT	CATSVSLTGATLHF
TRBV29-1	TRBJ2-7	-	TRBD2	TGCAGCGTTGAAGTCCGCGGGAGGGATTCCTACGAGCAGTACTTC	CSVEVRGRDSYEQYF
TRBV6-5	TRBJ2-7	few	-	TGTGCCAGCAGTTACACGGGGAACTCCTACGAGCAGTACTTC	CASSYTGNSYEQYF
TRBV24-1	TRBJ2-3	few	-	TGTGCCACAGGGGACGGCACAGATACGCAGTATTTT	CATGDGTDTQYF
TRBV7-2	TRBJ2-7	few	-	TGTGCCAGCAGACAAGAGGCCCCGTGGCTCTACGAGCAGTACTTC	CASRQEAPWLYEQYF
TRBV11-2	TRBJ2-5	-	TRBD2	TGTGCCAGCAGCTTAGTGGGCGGGAGTCGAGAGACCCAGTACTTC	CASSLVGGSRETQYF
TRBV5-1	TRBJ2-1	many	-	TGCGCCAGCAGCTTGGCCCCCGGCAATGAGCAGTTCTTC	CASSLAPGNEQFF
TRBV5-1	TRBJ2-1	few	-	TGCGCCAGCAGCAGAATCGGCCCGTCTCTAGGAAGCGGTGAGCAGTTCTTC	CASSRIGPSLGSGEQFF
TRBV12-3/TRBV12-4	TRBJ2-1	many	TRBD2	TGTGCCAGCAGTTTATGGGCGGGAGGGCCTCGTGAGCAGTTCTTC	CASSLWAGGPREQFF
TRBV15	TRBJ2-1	few	-	TGTGCCACCAGCACGCAGGGGTTTGGCAATGAGCAGTTCTTC	CATSTQGFGNEQFF
TRBV2	TRBJ1-5	-	-	TGTGCCAGCAAAAGGGGCGTACAGTTAAATCAGCCCCAGCATTTT	CASKRGVQLNQPQHF
TRBV20-1	TRBJ1-2	many	TRBD1	TGCAGTGCCCCGGGACAGGGAGACTATGGCTACACCTTC	CSAPGQGDYGYTF
TRBV6-5	TRBJ2-7	-	TRBD1	TGTGCCAGCAGTTACTCGATATCGGACAGGGGATACGAGCAGTACTTC	CASSYSISDRGYEQYF
TRBV18	TRBJ1-1	few	-	TGTGCCAGCTCACCCTACCCGTTAAGGGAGAACACTGAAGCTTTCTTT	CASSPYPLRENTEAFF
TRBV12-3/TRBV12-4	TRBJ2-1	-	TRBD2	TGTGCCTTCAGTTTAGCGCTAGAGACTAGCGGGAGGCTATTCAATGAGCAGTTCTTC	CAFSLALETSGRLFNEQFF
TRBV6-2/TRBV6-3	TRBJ1-5	-	TRBD1	TGTGCCAGCAGCCCGACAGGGATTCAGCCCCAGCATTTT	CASSPTGIQPQHF
TRBV6-2/TRBV6-3	TRBJ2-1	many	-	TGTGCCAGCAGCCCTAGCTCCTACAATGAGCAGTTCTTC	CASSPSSYNEQFF
TRBV12-3/TRBV12-4	TRBJ2-5	-	TRBD2	TGTGCCAGCAGTCTCCGACTAGCGGGGGCCGTCCTCCAAGAGACCCAGTACTTC	CASSLRLAGAVLQETQYF
TRBV29-1	TRBJ2-7	few	TRBD1	TGCAGCGTTGAAGTAACAGGGGGTCCCTACGAGCAGTACTTC	CSVEVTGGPYEQYF
TRBV29-1	TRBJ1-3	-	TRBD1	TGCAGCGTTGAAGGGTGGGACAGGGGGCGTCGAAACACCATATATTTT	CSVEGWDRGRRNTIYF
TRBV7-9	TRBJ2-5	-	TRBD2	TGTGCCAGCAGCCTACTAGCGGGAGGGATGGAGACCCAGTACTTC	CASSLLAGGMETQYF
TRBV28	TRBJ2-5	many	-	TGTGCCAGCAGTTTACCACAGGATCGGGAGACCCAGTACTTC	CASSLPQDRETQYF
TRBV4-3	TRBJ2-3	few	-	TGCGCCAGCAGAGCATCTTGGGAAGATACGCAGTATTTT	CASRASWEDTQYF
TRBV7-9	TRBJ2-1	-	TRBD1	TGTGCCAGCAGCCAAGGGGACAGGGTCTACAATGAGCAGTTCTTC	CASSQGDRVYNEQFF
TRBV20-1	TRBJ2-5	many	-	TGCAGTGCTAGAGAACTTGTCCCTGGACTACAAGAAGAGACCCAGTACTTC	CSARELVPGLQEETQYF
TRBV10-3	TRBJ2-3	-	TRBD2	TGTGCCATCAGTGGAAGCGGGGGTCCCCCCTCAGATACGCAGTATTTT	CAISGSGGPPSDTQYF
TRBV5-1	TRBJ1-2	few	-	TGCGCCAGCAGCTTGACATCGGGGGCGTCGGCTGGCTACACCTTC	CASSLTSGASAGYTF
TRBV28	TRBJ2-5	many	TRBD1	TGTGCCAGCAGTTTATCGGGCAGGGGGCCCCAAGAGACCCAGTACTTC	CASSLSGRGPQETQYF
TRBV12-3/TRBV12-4	TRBJ1-6	-	TRBD1	TGTGCCAGCACCCAGGGACAGGGGAGTAATTCACCCCTCCACTTT	CASTQGQGSNSPLHF
TRBV11-2	TRBJ1-2	many	-	TGTGCCAGCAGCTCGACAGCGAACTATGGCTACACCTTC	CASSSTANYGYTF
TRBV6-2/TRBV6-3	TRBJ2-5	-	-	TGTGCCAGCAGACTCAACCCTCAGGGTCGCCAAGAGACCCAGTACTTC	CASRLNPQGRQETQYF
TRBV7-2	TRBJ1-5	many	-	TGTGCCAGCAGCTTACCACAGGGCAATCAGCCCCAGCATTTT	CASSLPQGNQPQHF
TRBV29-1	TRBJ2-2	many	-	TGCAGCGTTGTGAACGCCGGGGAGCTGTTTTTT	CSVVNAGELFF
TRBV5-5	TRBJ2-1	-	TRBD1	TGTGCCAGCAGCTTGGAGGGACAGGGGGCGCGTGAGCAGTTCTTC	CASSLEGQGAREQFF
TRBV5-1	TRBJ1-1	few	TRBD1	TGCGCCAGCAGCTACGGGACAGGGGGCACTGAAGCTTTCTTT	CASSYGTGGTEAFF
TRBV2	TRBJ2-5	few	TRBD2	TGTGCCAGCAGCCAGACTAGCGGGGGGAAAGAGACCCAGTACTTC	CASSQTSGGKETQYF
TRBV7-9	TRBJ2-2	-	-	TGTGCCAGCAGCACCCTACGGGGGAGGAACACCGGGGAGCTGTTTTTT	CASSTLRGRNTGELFF
TRBV10-3	TRBJ2-5	few	-	TGTGCCATCAGTGACCGGGAATCTCAAGAGACCCAGTACTTC	CAISDRESQETQYF
TRBV12-3/TRBV12-4	TRBJ2-5	-	TRBD1	TGTGCCAGCAGCACAGGGGCGACCGGAAAGACCCAGTACTTC	CASSTGATGKTQYF
TRBV6-5	TRBJ2-7	-	TRBD1	TGTGCCAGCAGTTACTCCGGGACAGGGTCCTACGAGCAGTACTTC	CASSYSGTGSYEQYF
TRBV18	TRBJ1-2	few	-	TGTGCCAGCTCCAGAGAAGGTCCAGTCACCTTC	CASSREGPVTF
TRBV5-1	TRBJ1-2	-	TRBD1	TGCGCCAGCAGCTTATTACACAGGGGAGGTAACGGCTACACCTTC	CASSLLHRGGNGYTF
TRBV9	TRBJ1-3	few	-	TGTGCCAGCAGCGTCTTACAAGTCGGTATCGGAAACACCATATATTTT	CASSVLQVGIGNTIYF
TRBV20-1	TRBJ1-1	-	-	TGCAGTGCTCACGGCTGGGCCTCGAACACTGAAGCTTTCTTT	CSAHGWASNTEAFF
TRBV12-3/TRBV12-4	TRBJ1-5	-	-	TGTGCCAGCAGTTTTGACTCTTCCGCGGGCCAGCCCCAGCATTTT	CASSFDSSAGQPQHF
TRBV10-2	TRBJ1-6	many	-	TGCGCCAGCAGTGAGGTCGGGGGCGCGGGGGCCCTCCACTTT	CASSEVGGAGALHF
TRBV20-1	TRBJ2-3	few	-	TGCAGTGCTAGAGATGACACAGATACGCAGTATTTT	CSARDDTDTQYF
TRBV10-2	TRBJ2-5	-	-	TGCGCCAGCAGAGACTTCCAAGAGACCCAGTACTTC	CASRDFQETQYF
TRBV6-1	TRBJ1-4	-	-	TGTGCCAGCAGGACCCCCGGGGTTGTGGAAAAACTGTTTTTT	CASRTPGVVEKLFF
TRBV20-1	TRBJ1-3	few	-	TGCAGTGCTACGCGGCACTCTGGAAACACCATATATTTT	CSATRHSGNTIYF
TRBV29-1	TRBJ2-3	-	-	TGCAGCGTTGAGACCGCGGCAGATACGCAGTATTTT	CSVETAADTQYF
TRBV4-1	TRBJ2-7	few	-	TGCGCCAGCAGCCAAGAAGGGGGAAAACCCTACGAGCAGTACTTC	CASSQEGGKPYEQYF
TRBV4-1	TRBJ2-5	-	-	TGCGCCAGCAGCCAAGGGGTGGCCCCCCAAGAGACCCAGTACTTC	CASSQGVAPQETQYF
TRBV7-2	TRBJ2-5	-	-	TGTGCCAGCAGCCTTGATGGACGCTCCCGAGAGACCCAGTACTTC	CASSLDGRSRETQYF